What follows are 10 T cell receptor beta chains derived from one specimen sequenced in a study of cytomegalovirus exposure and HLA in healthy donors. The PCR used 60 Vbeta and 13 Jbeta primers. Produced via immunoSEQ multiplex PCR; TCRdb's table is partial and in-frame only. The sample has about 120,000 clones, over 75% seen once. The material sequenced was PBMCs. These receptors all come from a man aged 35-49 years in good health and CMV-seropositive.

The chain employs TRBV27 and TRBJ2-7; TRBD2 agrees at 15 bases. The V gene end was trimmed by 4 bases and the J gene end by 2 bases; junction bases not matched to a gene: 9. The CDR3 spans 18 residues. Germline CDR1 reads MNHEY; CDR2 reads SMNVEV (reference sequence). CDR3 residues: CASSSTRGLAGGTYEQYF. CDR3 sequence (DNA): TGTGCCAGCAGTTCCACCCGAGGACTAGCGGGGGGGACCTACGAGCAGTACTTC.

The V and J genes are TRBV18 and TRBJ1-5, with 7 bases matching TRBD1. The CDR3 is made up of 16 amino acids. J was trimmed by 2 bases and V by 4 bases; bases with no gene match: 8. Looked up from germline, CDR1 is KGHSH and CDR2 is LQKENI. Here the CDR3 DNA reads TGTGCCAGCTCACGTAAACAGGGGTCTGGCAATCAGCCCCAGCATTTT. Amino acids: CASSRKQGSGNQPQHF.

This clone came up a few times. The chain is built from TRBV7-2 and TRBJ1-2; no clear D. The CDR3 loop spans 15 amino acids. V lost 5 bases and J 3 bases, leaving 16 bases between the germline ends. CDR1 is SGHTA, CDR2 FQGNSA, per germline. In nucleotides, the CDR3 is TGTGCCAGCAGCCCAGGAGGGTCGGAATACTATGGCTACACCTTC. Its protein product is CASSPGGSEYYGYTF.

Only a few counts were recorded for this clone. The CDR3 DNA reads as TGTGCCAGCAGCCACCGGGGGGTCAACACCGGGGAGCTGTTTTTT. Translation gives CASSHRGVNTGELFF. The chain links TRBV7-3 to TRBJ2-2; TRBD2 aligns across 7 bases. From germline, CDR1 is SGHTA and CDR2 FQGTGA. The CDR3 totals 15 residues. The V and J ends lost 5 bases and 2 bases, in that order; junction bases with no gene match: 5. The whole variable domain, filled in from reference TRBV7-3 and TRBJ2-2, reads GAGVSQTPSNKVTEKGKYVELRCDPISGHTALYWYRQSLGQGPEFLIYFQGTGAADDSGLPNDRFFAVRPEGSVSTLKIQRTERGDSAVYLCASSHRGVNTGELFFGEGSRLTVL.

The chain employs TRBV14 and TRBJ2-5; TRBD1 agrees at 7 bases. Germline trimming cut 3 bases from V and 4 bases from J; bases unmatched to any gene: 5. The V gene's germline CDR1 is SGHDN and CDR2 FVKESK. The CDR3 covers 14 residues. CDR3 in amino acids: CASSHRTGGETQYF. CDR3 bases: TGTGCCAGCAGCCATCGGACAGGCGGAGAGACCCAGTACTTC.

The CDR3 spells CASSYVTGGLGYTF. The CDR3 bases are TGTGCCAGCAGTTACGTGACAGGGGGTCTTGGCTACACCTTC. The J gene is TRBJ1-2, the V gene TRBV6-6; 9 positions agree with TRBD1. The CDR3 length is 14 residues. Germline V gene data show CDR1 as MNHNY and CDR2 as SVGAGI (reference sequence). J lost 7 bases, V lost 2 bases, and 5 bases had no gene match.

This chain connects TRBV27 to TRBJ1-1; TRBD1 aligns across 10 bases. V lost 5 bases and J lost 6; bases outside the gene matches: 12. The CDR3 runs 16 residues. Germline V gives CDR1 MNHEY, CDR2 SMNVEV (reference sequence). CDR3 coding DNA: TGTGCCAGCAGTGCCCCCCAACGGGACAGGGGCGCTGAAGCTTTCTTT. This translates into CASSAPQRDRGAEAFF.

This chain links TRBV28 with TRBJ1-5; D might be TRBD1 (6 bases). This CDR3 region has 15 residues. In germline, CDR1 is MDHEN, CDR2 SYDVKM. The V gene lost 5 bases and the J gene lost 9 bases, with 20 bases spanning the gap. CDR3 protein: CASSAPGGPGWPQHF. CDR3 in DNA: TGTGCCAGCAGTGCCCCCGGGGGGCCCGGGTGGCCCCAGCATTTT.

The CDR3 is CASSFGSSYEQYF. Here the CDR3 DNA reads TGTGCCAGCAGCTTTGGCTCCTCCTACGAGCAGTACTTC. The chain carries TRBV7-2 and TRBJ2-7; no reliable D call. Looked up from germline, CDR1 is SGHTA and CDR2 is FQGNSA. V was shortened by 3 bases and J by 0 bases, with 6 bases between the two germline ends. The CDR3 has 13 residues.

This clone has only a few counts. The rearrangement uses TRBV19 and TRBJ2-4; 8 bases align to TRBD1. With V trimmed by 3 bases and J by 10 bases, 2 bases remained unmatched. The germline V gene has CDR1 LNHDA and CDR2 SQIVND (reference sequence). This CDR3 is 12 amino acids long. The CDR3 loop is CASSMGQAIQYF. DNA of the CDR3: TGTGCCAGTAGTATGGGACAGGCGATTCAGTACTTC.